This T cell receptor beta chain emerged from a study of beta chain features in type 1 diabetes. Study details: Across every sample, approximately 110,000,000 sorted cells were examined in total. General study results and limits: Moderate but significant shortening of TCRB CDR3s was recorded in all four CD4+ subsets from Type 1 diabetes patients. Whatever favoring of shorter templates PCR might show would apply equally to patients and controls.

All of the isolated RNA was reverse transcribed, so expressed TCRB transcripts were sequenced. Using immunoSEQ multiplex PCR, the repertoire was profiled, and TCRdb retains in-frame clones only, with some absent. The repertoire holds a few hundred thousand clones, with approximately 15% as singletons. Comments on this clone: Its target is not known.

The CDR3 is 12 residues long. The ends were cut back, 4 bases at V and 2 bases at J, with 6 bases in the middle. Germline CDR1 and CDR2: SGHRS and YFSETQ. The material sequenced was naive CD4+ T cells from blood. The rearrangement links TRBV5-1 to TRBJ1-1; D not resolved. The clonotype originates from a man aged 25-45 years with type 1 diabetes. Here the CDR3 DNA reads TGCGCCAGCAGCCTCCTCAACACTGAAGCTTTCTTT. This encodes CASSLLNTEAFF.